This T cell receptor beta chain was sequenced in a study of T cell responses to AZD1222 COVID-19 vaccine. This CDR3 spans 14 amino acids. Germline V CDR1 and CDR2: SGHRS, YFSETQ. The V gene end was trimmed by 2 bases and the J gene end by 3 bases; junction bases not matched to a gene: 5. Produced via immunoSEQ multiplex PCR; TCRdb's table is partial and in-frame only. The top ten clones hold approximately 4.7% of a sample with 150,000 or so clones, roughly 89% of them seen once. This clone was recorded once. The receptor was derived from an adult in good health. The chain links TRBV5-1 to TRBJ2-7, with 7 bases matching TRBD1. The sequenced sample was peripheral blood, obtained on day 0 of AZD1222 vaccination. The CDR3 region has the DNA TGCGCCAGCAGCTTCGCCGGGACAGACTACGAGCAGTACTTC. Translating it yields CASSFAGTDYEQYF.